Sequencing of this TCR beta chain was carried out in a study of tumor-infiltrating lymphocytes in oesophageal squamous cell carcinoma. TCRdb redid the calling of the PCR reads with MiXCR, one entry per CDR3 protein. This repertoire shows about 12,000 distinct CDR3 sequences, 50% to 60% found once; its top ten account for about 34%. V gave up 5 bases and J gave up 5 bases, with 22 bases separating them. Germline V CDR1 and CDR2: SGHTA, FQGTGA. The CDR3 has 17 amino acids. This clonotype has a handful of counts. Sequencing was performed on esophageal tumor tissue. This TCR came from a female donor with esophageal squamous cell carcinoma. The chain joins TRBV7-3 to TRBJ2-1, with D possibly TRBD2 on 6 matching bases. The chain's CDR3 is CASSPQALGLRDNEQFF. The CDR3 nucleotides are TGTGCCAGCAGCCCCCAGGCCCTAGGACTACGAGACAATGAGCAGTTCTTC.